One and the same sample provided the 27 T cell receptor beta chains below, sequenced in a study of cytotoxic CD8 clonotypes in ibrutinib-treated CLL. Repertoires were generated with immunoSEQ multiplex PCR, while TCRdb's copy carries only in-frame clones and drops some. The table lists roughly 150,000 clones, around 84% of them singletons, with around 2.1% in the top ten. The specimen comprised PBMCs, sampled after 12 months of ibrutinib treatment. Receptor source: a human donor with chronic lymphocytic leukemia.

The chain recombines TRBV19 with TRBJ1-5, with TRBD1 matching over 8 bases. CDR1 and CDR2 from the germline V gene are LNHDA and SQIVND (reference sequence). The CDR3 consists of 14 residues. Trimming removed 6 bases from V and 4 bases from J; junction bases left unmatched: 5. The CDR3 DNA reads TGTGCCAGTAGCCCAGGGGGCGGTAATCAGCCCCAGCATTTT. Protein product: CASSPGGGNQPQHF.

CDR3 sequence reads: CASSLLNRPETEAFF. The DNA for the CDR3 is TGTGCCAGCAGCTTATTGAACAGGCCAGAAACTGAAGCTTTCTTT. The gene calls are TRBV5-6 and TRBJ1-1; the D gene is possibly TRBD1 (5 bases). This CDR3 has 15 amino acids. Germline CDR1 is SGHDT and CDR2 is YYEEEE. Trimming shortened V by 2 bases and J by 5 bases, and 16 bases separated the two germline ends.

The chain combines TRBV27 with TRBJ1-1; D is possibly TRBD1 (5 bases). The CDR3 sequence is 12 residues long. Trimming shortened V by 8 bases and J by 0 bases, and 7 bases separated the two germline ends. CDR1 and CDR2 (germline): MNHEY, SMNVEV (reference sequence). The DNA for the CDR3 is TGTGCCAGCCAGGGTGTGAACACTGAAGCTTTCTTT. Amino acid sequence: CASQGVNTEAFF.

The V call is TRBV28, the J call TRBJ1-1; maybe TRBD1 (5 bases). Trimming removed 6 bases from V and 9 bases from J, with 11 bases in between. Germline V gene lookup returns CDR1 MDHEN and CDR2 SYDVKM. The CDR3 totals 11 residues. CDR3 in DNA: TGTGCCAGCAGGAGGGAGGGGAAAGCTTTCTTT. This gives the protein CASRREGKAFF.

A single count supports this clone. The chain uses TRBV6-1 and TRBJ2-7, with D uncertain. The V gene's germline CDR1 is MNHNS and CDR2 SASEGT. V shed 2 bases and J shed 0 bases, with 11 bases lying between them. The CDR3 contains 15 residues. CDR3 sequence: CASSEIPAASYEQYF. The DNA for the CDR3 is TGTGCCAGCAGTGAAATCCCGGCTGCCTCCTACGAGCAGTACTTC.

The rearrangement uses TRBV10-3 and TRBJ2-3, with 7 bases matching TRBD1. Germline CDR1 and CDR2: ENHRY and SYGVKD. The CDR3 runs to 13 residues. J lost 6 bases, V lost 8 bases, and 8 bases had no gene match. In DNA, the CDR3 is TGTGCCATCCTTGGAGACAGGGCGGATACGCAGTATTTT. Its translation: CAILGDRADTQYF.

This CDR3 is CASSLWTTGEKLFF. As DNA, the CDR3 is TGTGCCAGCAGTTTATGGACGACGGGAGAAAAACTGTTTTTT. V is TRBV28 and J is TRBJ1-4; D is unclear. V gave up 0 bases and J gave up 8 bases, with 10 bases separating them. The germline V gene has CDR1 MDHEN and CDR2 SYDVKM. This CDR3 region has 14 residues.

V gene TRBV7-6 combines with J gene TRBJ1-1, with a possible D match to TRBD1 (5 bases). Between the trimmed V and J ends, which lost 2 bases and 1 base, there was a span of 20 bases. Germline CDR1 SGHVS, CDR2 FNYEAQ. The CDR3 has 18 residues. CDR3 in DNA: TGTGCCAGCAGCTTAATCTTTGGGGGGGGTCCCTCGAACACTGAAGCTTTCTTT. This sequence encodes CASSLIFGGGPSNTEAFF.

The chain has TRBV18 and TRBJ2-3, with 14 bases that match TRBD2. The germline V gene has CDR1 KGHSH and CDR2 LQKENI. The CDR3 is 16 residues long. V was clipped by 3 bases and J by 3 bases; unmatched bases: 2. The CDR3 DNA reads as TGTGCCAGCTCACCTGGGACTAGCGGGGGTACAGATACGCAGTATTTT. Protein: CASSPGTSGGTDTQYF.

V is TRBV19 and J is TRBJ1-5, with TRBD1 identical over 7 bases. Losses at the gene ends were 3 bases for V and 5 bases for J; bases not matched to a gene: 4. Germline CDR1 LNHDA, CDR2 SQIVND (reference sequence). There are 14 residues in the CDR3. The CDR3 bases are TGTGCCAGTAGTATGGAAAGGGGGCATCAGCCCCAGCATTTT. It is translated as CASSMERGHQPQHF.

This chain links TRBV7-2 with TRBJ2-1; 12 nucleotides agree with TRBD2. Germline V gene lookup returns CDR1 SGHTA and CDR2 FQGNSA. This CDR3 region has 19 residues. The trim removed 5 bases at V and 6 bases at J, leaving 17 bases unmatched. CDR3 sequence: CASSQTSGGAWPLGNEQFF. DNA for the CDR3: TGTGCCAGCAGCCAGACTAGCGGGGGCGCCTGGCCCCTAGGCAATGAGCAGTTCTTC. The whole variable domain, remainder taken from reference TRBV7-2 and TRBJ2-1, is GAGVSQSPSNKVTEKGKDVELRCDPISGHTALYWYRQSLGQGLEFLIYFQGNSAPDKSGLPSDRFSAERTGGSVSTLTIQRTQQEDSAVYLCASSQTSGGAWPLGNEQFFGPGTRLTVL.

This clone came up once. The rearrangement uses TRBV28 and TRBJ1-2; weak D call: TRBD1 (5 bases). This CDR3 has 13 residues. Germline assignment: CDR1 MDHEN and CDR2 SYDVKM. With 3 bases removed from V and 7 bases from J, the gap between germline ends came to 12 bases. CDR3 loop: CASSFYRGTGYTF. The CDR3 DNA reads as TGTGCCAGCAGTTTTTATAGGGGAACTGGCTACACCTTC.

J is TRBJ2-1 and V is TRBV7-3, with D maybe TRBD2 (6 bases). The CDR3 consists of 17 residues. Deletions cut 2 bases from V and 12 bases from J, with 26 bases between. Germline-derived CDR1 and CDR2 are SGHTA and FQGTGA. The CDR3 region is CASSLEGGRERRIGQFF. DNA of the CDR3: TGTGCCAGCAGCTTAGAGGGAGGTCGGGAAAGGCGAATTGGGCAGTTCTTC.

This chain joins TRBV6-1 and TRBJ1-4, with no clear D. The CDR3 has 14 amino acids. The V end lost 7 bases, the J end lost 4 bases, and 13 bases lay between the germline ends. CDR1 and CDR2 from the germline V gene are MNHNS and SASEGT. The chain's CDR3 is CASTQGGSNEKLFF. In DNA, the CDR3 is TGTGCCAGCACCCAAGGAGGGAGTAATGAAAAACTGTTTTTT.

This rearrangement joins TRBV10-3 to TRBJ1-2; TRBD1 is a possible D gene (5 bases). The V gene lost 11 bases and the J gene lost 4 bases, with 17 bases spanning the gap. CDR1 is ENHRY and CDR2 is SYGVKD in the germline V gene. The CDR3 sequence is 13 residues long. This CDR3 is CAVPRSGIYGYTF. CDR3 coding DNA: TGTGCCGTGCCTAGGTCAGGGATCTATGGCTACACCTTC.

V usage is TRBV7-3 and J usage is TRBJ2-1; 8 nucleotides line up with TRBD1. CDR1 SGHTA and CDR2 FQGTGA come from the germline V gene. Trimming cost V 5 bases and J 3 bases; bases outside gene matches: 6. This CDR3 region has 15 residues. CDR3 loop: CASSTDRGGYNEQFF. The CDR3 nucleotides read TGTGCCAGCAGCACCGACAGGGGAGGCTACAATGAGCAGTTCTTC.

The chain has TRBV27 and TRBJ2-7; 7 bases are shared with TRBD1. V shed 4 bases and J 12 bases; nucleotides not matched to a gene: 12. The germline gives CDR1 MNHEY, CDR2 SMNVEV (reference sequence). This CDR3 region has 13 residues. CDR3 nucleotides: TGTGCCAGCAGTTCAACGCATCAGGGGGTGAGGTACTTC. Its translation: CASSSTHQGVRYF.

The rearrangement uses TRBV29-1 and TRBJ2-1; TRBD1 matches at 9 bases. With V trimmed by 5 bases and J by 4 bases, 9 bases remained unmatched. CDR1 and CDR2 (germline): SQVTM, ANQGSEA. This CDR3 region has 15 residues. CDR3 loop: CSVLSQGAFYNEQFF. CDR3 in DNA: TGCAGCGTTTTGTCACAGGGGGCTTTTTACAATGAGCAGTTCTTC.

The rearrangement joins TRBV30 to TRBJ2-5; 9 nucleotides agree with TRBD1. Germline CDR1 reads GTSNPN; CDR2 reads SVGIG (reference sequence). With 0 bases clipped from V and 5 bases from J, the junction kept 4 bases outside the gene matches. The CDR3 has 14 residues. The CDR3 sequence: CAWSVTGGAETQYF. The CDR3, as DNA: TGTGCCTGGAGTGTAACAGGGGGCGCCGAGACCCAGTACTTC.

The genes are TRBV7-2 and TRBJ1-2; 10 bases are shared with TRBD1. The CDR3 covers 15 residues. Germline V CDR1 and CDR2: SGHTA, FQGNSA. V shed 5 bases, J shed 5 bases, and the junction held 8 bases outside the gene matches. Written as DNA, the CDR3 is TGTGCCAGCAGCCCGACAGGGGGCGGAGGTTATGGCTACACCTTC. Amino acids: CASSPTGGGGYGYTF.

The genes are TRBV15 and TRBJ1-1; D uncertain. The germline CDR1 and CDR2 sequences are LNHNV and YYDKDF (reference sequence). This CDR3 contains 14 residues. V was clipped by 1 base and J by 4 bases, with 10 bases between them. Written as DNA, the CDR3 is TGTGCCACCAGCAGAGGGAGGGTCGGCACTGAAGCTTTCTTT. Protein: CATSRGRVGTEAFF.

CDR3 in amino acids: CASSSLGLPVGEAFF. CDR3 bases: TGTGCCAGCAGCTCACTTGGATTGCCGGTTGGTGAAGCTTTCTTT. The chain has TRBV7-3 and TRBJ1-1; D gene unclear. CDR3 length: 15 residues. Between the trimmed V and J ends, which lost 4 bases and 7 bases, there was a span of 19 bases. Germline CDR1 is SGHTA and CDR2 is FQGTGA.

The J gene is TRBJ2-6, the V gene TRBV7-6; 7 nucleotides match TRBD2. The V and J ends lost 3 bases and 4 bases, in that order; junction bases with no gene match: 12. From germline, CDR1 is SGHVS and CDR2 FNYEAQ. The CDR3 has 18 residues. The CDR3, as DNA: TGTGCCAGCAGCTTGAATGGACACGGGAGGTCCGGGGCCAACGTCCTGACTTTC. It translates to CASSLNGHGRSGANVLTF.

This chain connects TRBV7-2 to TRBJ2-3, with a possible D match to TRBD1 (5 bases). Germline CDR1 SGHTA, CDR2 FQGNSA. V gave up 8 bases and J gave up 0 bases, with 15 bases separating them. CDR3 size: 15 residues. In DNA, the CDR3 is TGTGCCAGCGTCAGGGTTTCAAGGAGCACAGATACGCAGTATTTT. This translates into CASVRVSRSTDTQYF.

The chain has TRBV7-2 and TRBJ2-3; no clear D gene. Per the germline V gene, CDR1 is SGHTA and CDR2 is FQGNSA. With 5 bases removed from V and 2 bases from J, the gap between germline ends came to 14 bases. CDR3 size: 15 residues. The CDR3 coding sequence is TGTGCCAGCAGCCAACCTCCGATGACCACAGATACGCAGTATTTT. Its protein is CASSQPPMTTDTQYF.

V usage is TRBV7-3 and J usage is TRBJ2-1; TRBD2 matches at 9 bases. V shed 1 base, J shed 14 bases, and the junction held 9 bases outside the gene matches. CDR1 is SGHTA, CDR2 FQGTGA, per germline. This CDR3 spans 14 amino acids. The CDR3 sequence: CASSLKGLAPPEFF. CDR3 bases: TGTGCCAGCAGCTTAAAGGGACTAGCCCCCCCGGAGTTCTTC.

This clone occurred once. The V call is TRBV5-4, the J call TRBJ2-3, with D tentatively TRBD2 (5 bases). The V end lost 1 base, the J end lost 1 base, and 13 bases lay between the germline ends. The germline V gene has CDR1 SGHNT and CDR2 YYREEE (reference sequence). CDR3 length equals 16 residues. Written as DNA, the CDR3 is TGTGCCAGCAGCTTGTTTGAGGGTGTGGGCACAGATACGCAGTATTTT. Translating gives CASSLFEGVGTDTQYF.